These 2 T cell receptor beta chains share one sample of origin, sequenced in a study of blood T cell repertoires in COVID-19. Clones were sequenced by immunoSEQ multiplex PCR, and TCRdb holds only the in-frame ones, with some missing. The sample holds a few hundred thousand clones; approximately 84% are singletons and the top ten take around 3.6%. The sequenced sample consisted of PBMCs or T cells enriched from blood (not recorded which). These receptors came from a man between 45 and 60 years old who had recovered from COVID-19.

The chain uses TRBV7-3 and TRBJ2-5; D possibly corresponds to TRBD2 (5 bases). The CDR3 has 13 residues. Trimming removed 3 bases at V and 1 base at J, with 6 bases between. CDR1 SGHTA and CDR2 FQGTGA come from the germline V gene. CDR3 DNA sequence: TGTGCCAGCAGCTTCACTAGCCAAGAGACCCAGTACTTC. Its translation is CASSFTSQETQYF.

J is TRBJ1-3 and V is TRBV19; D is possibly TRBD1 (5 bases). The ends were cut back, 3 bases at V and 0 bases at J, with 12 bases in the middle. The CDR3 totals 16 residues. Per germline, CDR1 LNHDA and CDR2 SQIVND (reference sequence). The CDR3 DNA follows: TGTGCCAGTAGTATCCGACAGACAGCCTCTGGAAACACCATATATTTT. Translating it yields CASSIRQTASGNTIYF. Full variable domain (missing parts from reference TRBV19 and TRBJ1-3): DGGITQSPKYLFRKEGQNVTLSCEQNLNHDAMYWYRQDPGQGLRLIYYSQIVNDFQKGDIAEGYSVSREKKESFPLTVTSAQKNPTAFYLCASSIRQTASGNTIYFGEGSWLTVV.